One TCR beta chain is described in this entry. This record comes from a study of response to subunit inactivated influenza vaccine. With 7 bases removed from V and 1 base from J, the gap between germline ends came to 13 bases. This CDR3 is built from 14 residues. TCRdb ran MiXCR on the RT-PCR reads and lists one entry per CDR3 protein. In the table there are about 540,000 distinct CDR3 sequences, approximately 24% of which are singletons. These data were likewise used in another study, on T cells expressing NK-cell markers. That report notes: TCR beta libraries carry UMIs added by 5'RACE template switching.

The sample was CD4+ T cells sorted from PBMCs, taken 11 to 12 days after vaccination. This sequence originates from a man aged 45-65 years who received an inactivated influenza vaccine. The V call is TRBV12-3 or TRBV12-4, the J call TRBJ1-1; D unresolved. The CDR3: CASTGPARNTEAFF. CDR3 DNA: TGTGCCAGCACGGGTCCAGCTCGGAACACTGAAGCTTTCTTT.